This TCR beta chain derives from a study of spatial heterogeneity in lung cancer. Points from the study as a whole: Follow-up blood showed ubiquitous expanded tumor TCRs less than blood at resection did.

TCR cDNA molecules each had a unique molecular identifier. One entry per CDR3 protein results from TCRdb running MiXCR on the 5' RACE reads. The sample records about 38,000 distinct CDR3 sequences, roughly 7.4% being singletons. Time point here: sample taken at primary tumor resection. Unsorted tumor, nontumor lung tissue or cryopreserved PBMC supplied the whole RNA. The donor group consisted of roughly 70 patients who had untreated, early-stage non-small cell lung cancer. V shed 3 bases, J shed 0 bases, and the junction held 4 bases outside the gene matches. CDR1 and CDR2 from the germline V gene are DFQATT and SNEGSKA (reference sequence). The CDR3 sequence is 14 residues long. This clonotype was counted at least ten times. Its antigen is not identified.

The V and J genes are TRBV20-1 and TRBJ1-1, with 7 positions matching TRBD1. The receptor's source is a male donor with early-stage non-small cell lung cancer. The source material was PBMCs, sampled at surgery. The CDR3 loop is CSASPGTVNTEAFF. CDR3 coding DNA: TGCAGTGCTAGCCCCGGGACAGTGAACACTGAAGCTTTCTTT.